One sample yielded the 25 T cell receptor beta chains listed below, sequenced in a study of T cell responses to AZD1222 COVID-19 vaccine. TCRdb's copy holds only in-frame clones and misses some; the assay was immunoSEQ multiplex PCR. The sample lists about 140,000 clones, approximately 90% seen once, with 1.9% in the top ten. The sequenced sample was peripheral blood, obtained on day 0 of AZD1222 vaccination. These receptors came from an adult in good health.

This chain uses TRBV12-3 or TRBV12-4 with TRBJ1-5; possible D gene TRBD1, 5 bases. V dropped 8 bases and J dropped 4 bases, with 12 bases sitting between them. The CDR3 contains 13 residues. The CDR3: CASAPGPNQPQHF. The CDR3 nucleotides are TGTGCCAGCGCCCCAGGGCCTAATCAGCCCCAGCATTTT.

The J gene is TRBJ1-1, the V gene TRBV28, with D perhaps TRBD1 (6 bases). This CDR3 is 15 amino acids long. Germline CDR1 MDHEN, CDR2 SYDVKM. V lost 7 bases and J lost 2, with 17 bases in between. CDR3 amino acids: CASITGGRINTEAFF. The CDR3 DNA reads as TGTGCCAGCATCACGGGGGGCAGGATCAACACTGAAGCTTTCTTT.

This clone was counted once. This chain connects TRBV28 to TRBJ1-1; 8 nucleotides match TRBD1. The CDR3 totals 14 residues. Germline CDR1 and CDR2: MDHEN and SYDVKM. V lost 7 bases, J lost 3 bases, and 7 bases stayed unmatched. CDR3 nucleotide sequence: TGTGCCAGCAATACAGGGGGAGGGTACACTGAAGCTTTCTTT. Protein sequence: CASNTGGGYTEAFF.

Here the CDR3 DNA reads TGTGCCTGGAGTGTAAGGCAGGGGAGAACTGAAGCTTTCTTT. Residues: CAWSVRQGRTEAFF. The chain combines TRBV30 with TRBJ1-1, with D possibly being TRBD1 (6 bases). The CDR3 runs to 14 residues. CDR1 and CDR2 from the germline V gene are GTSNPN and SVGIG (reference sequence). The germline V and J ends were trimmed by 0 bases and 5 bases, with 13 bases remaining between them.

The J gene is TRBJ2-1, the V gene TRBV28, with 8 bases lining up with TRBD2. This CDR3 spans 16 amino acids. V dropped 1 base and J dropped 3; count of bases not matched to a gene: 5. Per the germline V gene, CDR1 is MDHEN and CDR2 is SYDVKM. DNA for the CDR3: TGTGCCAGCAGTTTATCCACTAGCGGAGACTACAATGAGCAGTTCTTC. Translation gives CASSLSTSGDYNEQFF.

V usage is TRBV7-2 and J usage is TRBJ2-2; 7 positions agree with TRBD1. This CDR3 is built from 17 residues. Germline V gives CDR1 SGHTA, CDR2 FQGNSA. V was pared by 7 bases and J by 1 base, with 12 bases of the junction left unmatched. Here the CDR3 reads CASNNPQGEMNTGELFF. DNA for the CDR3: TGTGCCAGCAACAACCCCCAGGGGGAAATGAACACCGGGGAGCTGTTTTTT. Filled out from reference TRBV7-2 and TRBJ2-2, the complete variable domain reads GAGVSQSPSNKVTEKGKDVELRCDPISGHTALYWYRQSLGQGLEFLIYFQGNSAPDKSGLPSDRFSAERTGGSVSTLTIQRTQQEDSAVYLCASNNPQGEMNTGELFFGEGSRLTVL.

The rearrangement links TRBV2 to TRBJ1-2; TRBD1 aligns across 8 bases. This CDR3 comprises 14 residues. Germline V gene data show CDR1 as SNHLY and CDR2 as FYNNEI. The J segment lost 4 bases and the V segment lost 6 bases, leaving 7 bases of the junction unmatched. Here the CDR3 DNA reads TGTGCCAGCAGCGCGGACAGGGTGCGCTATGGCTACACCTTC. Encoded protein: CASSADRVRYGYTF. Based on the CDR3 plus reference TRBV2 and TRBJ1-2, the full variable domain is EPEVTQTPSHQVTQMGQEVILRCVPISNHLYFYWYRQILGQKVEFLVSFYNNEISEKSEIFDDQFSVERPDGSNFTLKIRSTKLEDSAMYFCASSADRVRYGYTFGSGTRLTVV.

This clone was counted a few times. The chain employs TRBV6-2 or TRBV6-3 and TRBJ2-7, with 10 bases aligning to TRBD1. CDR3 length: 17 residues. The germline CDR1 and CDR2 sequences are MNHEY and SVGEGT. The trim removed 0 bases at V and 0 bases at J, leaving 5 bases unmatched. The CDR3 nucleotides are TGTGCCAGCAGTTACTCGGGGACAGGGGTCAGCTCCTACGAGCAGTACTTC. Translating it yields CASSYSGTGVSSYEQYF.

The V and J genes are TRBV7-2 and TRBJ2-7; D perhaps matches TRBD1 (6 bases). This CDR3 contains 15 residues. In germline, CDR1 is SGHTA, CDR2 FQGNSA. The V and J ends lost 5 bases and 0 bases respectively, with 14 bases between them. The DNA of the CDR3 is TGTGCCAGCAGCCAGGACAGATCGAGCTCCTACGAGCAGTACTTC. Translation gives CASSQDRSSSYEQYF.

This chain connects TRBV19 to TRBJ1-1; D may be TRBD1 (5 bases). Trimming left V 5 bases short and J 4 bases short, with 11 bases between. The CDR3 loop spans 13 amino acids. Per the germline V gene, CDR1 is LNHDA and CDR2 is SQIVND (reference sequence). The CDR3 is CASSFRASTEAFF. In nucleotides, the CDR3 is TGTGCCAGTAGTTTCAGGGCCTCCACTGAAGCTTTCTTT.

This clone was found once. The CDR3: CASSQGVEAGSTDTQYF. The CDR3 coding sequence is TGTGCCAGCAGCCAAGGGGTAGAGGCGGGAAGCACAGATACGCAGTATTTT. The V and J genes are TRBV4-2 and TRBJ2-3; D may be TRBD2 (6 bases). This CDR3 comprises 17 residues. From germline, CDR1 is LGHNA and CDR2 YNFKEQ. V lost 1 base, J lost 0 bases, and 14 bases lay in between.

The CDR3 sequence: CASYPGQMLANYGYTF. The CDR3 nucleotides read TGCGCCAGCTACCCCGGTCAGATGCTAGCTAACTATGGCTACACCTTC. J is TRBJ1-2 and V is TRBV5-1, with D uncertain. CDR1 is SGHRS and CDR2 is YFSETQ in the germline V gene. Deletions cut 7 bases from V and 0 bases from J, with 19 bases between. The CDR3 runs 16 residues.

This chain joins TRBV9 and TRBJ1-6; D gene uncertain. The CDR3 spans 9 residues. The germline CDR1 and CDR2 sequences are SGDLS and YYNGEE. The V end was cut by 7 bases, the J end by 10 bases, with 3 bases between. CDR3 bases: TGTGCCAGCGGGTCACCCCTCCACTTT. Translating gives CASGSPLHF.

The gene calls are TRBV29-1 and TRBJ1-1, with D possibly being TRBD1 (5 bases). Germline lookup yields CDR1 SQVTM and CDR2 ANQGSEA. The length of the CDR3 is 13 residues. Trimming shortened V by 1 base and J by 4 bases, and 10 bases separated the two germline ends. This chain's CDR3 is CSVEVGQGTEAFF. In DNA, the CDR3 is TGCAGCGTTGAAGTAGGGCAGGGCACTGAAGCTTTCTTT.

This sequence joins TRBV15 and TRBJ1-4, with D uncertain. Trimming pared 1 base from V and 8 bases from J, leaving 14 bases between. CDR3 length: 15 amino acids. Germline lookup yields CDR1 LNHNV and CDR2 YYDKDF (reference sequence). CDR3 protein: CATSRVLAAEEKLFF. CDR3 bases: TGTGCCACCAGCAGAGTGCTGGCCGCGGAAGAAAAACTGTTTTTT.

The V and J genes are TRBV5-1 and TRBJ1-1, with no clear D. Germline V gives CDR1 SGHRS, CDR2 YFSETQ. V was clipped by 4 bases and J by 4 bases, with 11 bases between them. This CDR3 contains 13 residues. The CDR3 reads CASSPLTGTEAFF. The CDR3 nucleotides read TGCGCCAGCAGCCCTCTAACGGGCACTGAAGCTTTCTTT.

The chain couples TRBV24-1 to TRBJ1-2; 8 nucleotides line up with TRBD1. This CDR3 is 16 amino acids long. Germline V gene lookup returns CDR1 KGHDR and CDR2 SFDVKD. Losses at the gene ends were 1 base for V and 9 bases for J; bases not matched to a gene: 12. The CDR3 reads CATSDFHGQGGVRYTF. The CDR3 coding sequence is TGTGCCACCAGTGATTTTCACGGACAGGGCGGCGTTCGCTACACCTTC.

Details on this clone: Sequence at one end of the junction differs from germline and may be a read error. V usage is TRBV28 and J usage is TRBJ1-1; no clear D. Germline V gives CDR1 MDHEN, CDR2 SYDVKM. The CDR3 runs to 14 residues. CDR3 loop: CASSLYRVNAEAFF. In nucleotides, the CDR3 is TGTGCCAGCAGTTTGTATAGGGTGAACGCTGAAGCTTTCTTT.

V and J are TRBV9 and TRBJ2-7; D possibly corresponds to TRBD2 (6 bases). This CDR3 has 15 residues. The V and J ends lost 4 bases and 3 bases respectively, with 17 bases between them. Germline CDR1 reads SGDLS; CDR2 reads YYNGEE. Here the CDR3 DNA reads TGTGCCAGCAGCTCCGAGGGGCTAGCGAACTACGAGCAGTACTTC. It is translated as CASSSEGLANYEQYF.

This clone was recorded once. The chain carries TRBV12-3 or TRBV12-4 and TRBJ1-1, with a possible D match to TRBD1 (5 bases). Trimming took off 1 base at V and 6 bases at J, with 6 bases between the two ends. The CDR3 is 12 residues long. CDR3 sequence (DNA): TGTGCCAGCAGTTTAGGGGGGGCTGAAGCTTTCTTT. Translating gives CASSLGGAEAFF.

The gene calls are TRBV4-2 and TRBJ1-5; D is undetermined. Germline V gene sequence: CDR1 LGHNA, CDR2 YNFKEQ. The CDR3 spans 13 residues. The germline V and J ends were trimmed by 3 bases and 8 bases, with 11 bases remaining between them. The CDR3 DNA follows: TGTGCCAGCAGCCAGGCCGTTTTTGAGCCCCAGCATTTT. Residues: CASSQAVFEPQHF.

The CDR3 sequence: CASSSGAVGYTF. The CDR3 nucleotides read TGTGCCAGCAGCTCAGGGGCGGTAGGCTACACCTTC. The V call is TRBV5-6, the J call TRBJ1-2; D is possibly TRBD1 (6 bases). There are 12 residues in the CDR3. Germline CDR1 reads SGHDT; CDR2 reads YYEEEE. V shed 3 bases and J shed 8 bases, with 11 bases lying between them.

The chain uses TRBV7-2 and TRBJ1-2, with D perhaps TRBD1 (5 bases). V was trimmed by 2 bases and J by 5 bases, leaving 12 bases between them. In germline, CDR1 is SGHTA, CDR2 FQGNSA. This CDR3 has 14 residues. The CDR3 sequence: CASSLMGTNYGYTF. In nucleotides, the CDR3 is TGTGCCAGCAGCTTAATGGGGACCAATTATGGCTACACCTTC.

This clone showed up just once. The chain joins TRBV27 to TRBJ2-4; 9 nucleotides align to TRBD2. CDR3 length: 14 residues. The trim removed 7 bases at V and 4 bases at J, leaving 5 bases unmatched. Germline V gene lookup returns CDR1 MNHEY and CDR2 SMNVEV (reference sequence). The CDR3 DNA reads as TGTGCCAGCAAAGACAGCGGGGGGAAAAACATTCAGTACTTC. Its protein product is CASKDSGGKNIQYF.

The rearrangement uses TRBV28 and TRBJ1-2; 7 positions match TRBD1. Losses at the gene ends were 2 bases for V and 4 bases for J; bases not matched to a gene: 7. CDR3 size: 15 residues. The V gene's germline CDR1 is MDHEN and CDR2 SYDVKM. The CDR3 DNA reads TGTGCCAGCAGTTTAACTGACAGGGCGGGCTATGGCTACACCTTC. It translates to CASSLTDRAGYGYTF.